What follows are 26 T cell receptor beta chains derived from one specimen sequenced in a study of low-dose radiotherapy and immunotherapy resistance in tumors. Covering alpha and beta chains, TRAV- and TRBV-specific primers were used for the first-strand cDNA. With a V-primer adapter and a constant-region primer, TCRs were amplified for 20 to 25 PCR cycles. One entry per CDR3 protein results from TCRdb running MiXCR on the reads. The data hold fewer than 90,000 distinct CDR3 sequences, with around 30% observed a single time. The sample's time point: before trial treatment. The sequences come from PBMCs, collected before treatment. The receptors originated from a female donor with ovarian cancer.

The table lists this clonotype with many counts. CDR3 in amino acids: CASGERTSGFNEQFF. In nucleotides, the CDR3 is TGTGCCAGCGGGGAGCGAACTAGCGGGTTTAATGAGCAGTTCTTC. The gene calls are TRBV2 and TRBJ2-1; 9 bases are a match to TRBD2. Trimming removed 8 bases from V and 7 bases from J; junction bases left unmatched: 12. The CDR3 spans 15 residues. Germline V gives CDR1 SNHLY, CDR2 FYNNEI.

The chain is built from TRBV6-5 and TRBJ2-3, with D perhaps matching TRBD1 (6 bases). Trimming stripped 5 bases from V and 8 bases from J, with 20 bases between. The CDR3 is 15 amino acids. Per germline, CDR1 MNHEY and CDR2 SVGAGI. The CDR3 sequence is CASSPPAQGMSTQYF. The CDR3 region has the DNA TGTGCCAGCAGTCCGCCGGCGCAGGGGATGTCTACGCAGTATTTT.

J is TRBJ2-7 and V is TRBV5-4; TRBD2 matches 7 bases. The V gene's germline CDR1 is SGHNT and CDR2 YYREEE (reference sequence). V dropped 4 bases and J dropped 3; count of bases not matched to a gene: 10. The CDR3 loop spans 15 amino acids. The CDR3 region is CASSEARGRNYEQYF. CDR3 nucleotide sequence: TGTGCCAGCAGCGAAGCGCGGGGGAGGAACTACGAGCAGTACTTC.

With regard to this clonotype: With a far larger clone one base away, a read error is the likely cause. The chain has TRBV6-8 and TRBJ2-7; D may be TRBD2 (5 bases). CDR3 length equals 12 residues. The V gene lost 6 bases and the J gene lost 7 bases, with 13 bases spanning the gap. CDR1 is MNHGY, CDR2 SAAAGT, per germline. CDR3 sequence (DNA): TGTGCCAGCAGGACCACTAGTAATGAGCAGTACTTC. Residues: CASRTTSNEQYF.

This clonotype was observed at least ten times. J is TRBJ2-2 and V is TRBV18, with D unclear. The CDR3 is 14 amino acids. The V and J ends lost 5 bases and 4 bases respectively, with 11 bases between them. Germline V gene lookup returns CDR1 KGHSH and CDR2 LQKENI. CDR3 DNA sequence: TGTGCCAGCTCATCATCAATCGGCACCGGGGAGCTGTTTTTT. Encoded protein: CASSSSIGTGELFF.

A note on this clonotype: This likely came from a read error, as a far larger clone is one base away. J is TRBJ2-1 and V is TRBV6-2 or TRBV6-3, with D hard to call. Germline CDR1 is MNHEY and CDR2 is SVGEGT. This CDR3 spans 16 amino acids. V lost 8 bases and J 10 bases, leaving 27 bases between the germline ends. The CDR3 DNA is TGTGCCAGCCCCTTAGGGCGAACAGAGACTCCCTACGAGCAGTTCTTC. This gives the protein CASPLGRTETPYEQFF.

For this clonotype: This is likely an artifact of a read error, given a far larger clone one base away. V gene TRBV28 combines with J gene TRBJ2-1; 9 bases fit TRBD1. The germline gives CDR1 MDHEN, CDR2 SYDVKM. The ends lost 6 bases at V and 8 bases at J; junction bases unmatched: 11. The CDR3 has 15 residues. The CDR3 loop reads CASSEFGQGSYEQFF. In DNA form, the CDR3 reads TGTGCCAGCAGCGAATTCGGACAGGGGAGTTATGAGCAGTTCTTC.

This clonotype was picked up many times. This sequence joins TRBV19 and TRBJ2-3, with D maybe TRBD1 (6 bases). The CDR3 contains 13 residues. Looked up from germline, CDR1 is LNHDA and CDR2 is SQIVND (reference sequence). V was pared by 1 base and J by 4 bases, with 6 bases between. The CDR3 reads CASSIAGADTQYF. The CDR3 DNA is TGTGCCAGTAGTATAGCAGGGGCAGATACGCAGTATTTT.

The chain employs TRBV4-1 and TRBJ1-2, with D tentatively TRBD1 (5 bases). V was trimmed by 4 bases and J by 2 bases, leaving 14 bases between them. Germline V lookup: CDR1 MGHRA, CDR2 YSYEKL. The CDR3 consists of 15 residues. CDR3 coding DNA: TGCGCCAGCAGCCCCTGGATAAGGGGAAACTATGGCTACACCTTC. Translation gives CASSPWIRGNYGYTF.

In its sample, this clonotype was seen many times. This rearrangement joins TRBV7-2 to TRBJ2-1; 7 bases are a match to TRBD1. J lost 3 bases, V lost 1 base, and 6 bases had no gene match. Germline CDR1 SGHTA, CDR2 FQGNSA. The CDR3 is 16 residues long. The CDR3 DNA sequence: TGTGCCAGCAGCTTAGAAGGGACAGAGGGCTACAATGAGCAGTTCTTC. Translated, it gives CASSLEGTEGYNEQFF.

This clonotype has only a few counts. The chain combines TRBV28 with TRBJ2-7; perhaps D is TRBD1 or TRBD2 (5 bases each). Per the germline V gene, CDR1 is MDHEN and CDR2 is SYDVKM. The CDR3 sequence is 14 residues long. V shed 1 base and J shed 2 bases, with 9 bases lying between them. As DNA, the CDR3 is TGTGCCAGCAGTTTATCGCCGGGGCCCTACGAGCAGTACTTC. Translated: CASSLSPGPYEQYF.

The sample holds many counts of this clonotype. The rearrangement uses TRBV20-1 and TRBJ2-3; possible D gene TRBD2, 5 bases. Trimming took off 6 bases at V and 2 bases at J, with 15 bases between the two ends. CDR1 and CDR2 from the germline V gene are DFQATT and SNEGSKA (reference sequence). CDR3 length equals 14 residues. CDR3 in DNA: TGCAGTGCCTCCAGCAGCGGAATCACAGATACGCAGTATTTT. Its protein is CSASSSGITDTQYF.

The chain is built from TRBV20-1 and TRBJ2-1; 11 bases are a match to TRBD1. Germline CDR1 and CDR2: DFQATT and SNEGSKA (reference sequence). The length of the CDR3 is 13 residues. The V and J ends lost 4 bases and 9 bases, in that order; junction bases with no gene match: 5. The CDR3 spells CSATGTGGGEQFF. The CDR3 nucleotides read TGCAGTGCTACTGGGACAGGGGGGGGTGAGCAGTTCTTC.

The V and J genes are TRBV28 and TRBJ1-4; D is unresolved. The CDR3 spans 13 residues. Trimming removed 5 bases at V and 0 bases at J, with 4 bases between. Germline CDR1 reads MDHEN; CDR2 reads SYDVKM. Here the CDR3 DNA reads TGTGCCAGCAGTGAAGCAACTAATGAAAAACTGTTTTTT. It encodes CASSEATNEKLFF.

This clonotype was counted a few times. The rearrangement links TRBV9 to TRBJ2-7; 10 bases are a match to TRBD2. This CDR3 has 17 amino acids. With V trimmed by 3 bases and J by 0 bases, 9 bases remained unmatched. Germline CDR1 and CDR2: SGDLS and YYNGEE. CDR3 loop: CASSAGLALRASYEQYF. CDR3 DNA sequence: TGTGCCAGCAGCGCGGGACTAGCGCTGCGGGCCTCCTACGAGCAGTACTTC.

In this sample, this clonotype turned up many times. The rearrangement joins TRBV30 to TRBJ2-1, with D perhaps being TRBD1 or TRBD2 (7 bases each). Looked up from germline, CDR1 is GTSNPN and CDR2 is SVGIG (reference sequence). CDR3 length: 15 residues. Deletions cut 0 bases from V and 6 bases from J, with 15 bases between. In DNA form, the CDR3 reads TGTGCCTGGAGTGTAGGTCAGGGGGGGCTCAATGAGCAGTTCTTC. It is translated as CAWSVGQGGLNEQFF.

Comment on this clonotype: A far larger clone is a single base away, which makes a read error likely. This chain uses TRBV28 with TRBJ2-1, with 9 nucleotides matching TRBD1. The length of the CDR3 is 14 residues. The J segment lost 9 bases and the V segment lost 11 bases, leaving 14 bases of the junction unmatched. Germline CDR1 reads MDHEN; CDR2 reads SYDVKM. The CDR3 is CAASGTGRLGEQFF. CDR3 nucleotide sequence: TGTGCCGCCAGCGGGACAGGGAGGTTGGGTGAGCAGTTCTTC.

This clonotype was detected ten times or more. The rearrangement uses TRBV14 and TRBJ2-7, with TRBD1 matching over 9 bases. The CDR3 spans 15 residues. CDR1 is SGHDN and CDR2 is FVKESK in the germline V gene. The V segment lost 4 bases and the J segment 4 bases; nucleotides outside the gene matches: 8. The CDR3 here is CASSPTGTGKYEQYF. Written as DNA, the CDR3 is TGTGCCAGCAGCCCCACCGGGACAGGGAAATACGAGCAGTACTTC.

Of note for this clonotype: Mismatch with germline at one junction end may stem from a read error. The V call is TRBV5-1, the J call TRBJ2-7; no clear D. Germline V CDR1 and CDR2: SGHRS, YFSETQ. The CDR3 covers 14 residues. The CDR3 region is CARSIGISTYQQYF. The CDR3 nucleotides read TGCGCCAGAAGCATAGGGATTTCTACCTACCAGCAGTACTTC.

This clonotype was seen only a few times. The chain carries TRBV3-1 and TRBJ2-4; D is perhaps TRBD1 (5 bases). Germline V gene sequence: CDR1 LGHDT, CDR2 YNNKEL (reference sequence). The CDR3 runs to 14 residues. V was shortened by 2 bases and J by 7 bases, with 12 bases between the two germline ends. For the CDR3, the DNA is TGTGCCAGCAGCCAATCCCAGGGTGGCAACATTCAGTACTTC. Its translation: CASSQSQGGNIQYF.

This clonotype was recorded a few times. V is TRBV20-1 and J is TRBJ1-3; a weak D match, TRBD1 (6 bases). V lost 0 bases and J lost 0, with 12 bases in between. The CDR3 is 16 residues long. Germline lookup yields CDR1 DFQATT and CDR2 SNEGSKA (reference sequence). The CDR3 coding sequence is TGCAGTGCTAGAGACCCGGGGACAAACTCTGGAAACACCATATATTTT. This codes for CSARDPGTNSGNTIYF.

The gene calls are TRBV20-1 and TRBJ2-1, with 8 bases aligning to TRBD2. V was clipped by 5 bases and J by 1 base; unmatched bases: 10. CDR1 is DFQATT, CDR2 SNEGSKA, per germline (reference sequence). This CDR3 is 16 amino acids long. The CDR3 DNA sequence: TGCAGTGCTCCGCGGCGGGGGGCGATTTCCTACAATGAGCAGTTCTTC. This codes for CSAPRRGAISYNEQFF.

This clonotype appeared many times. The chain is built from TRBV7-3 and TRBJ2-2; 9 bases are a match to TRBD2. CDR3 size: 17 residues. Looked up from germline, CDR1 is SGHTA and CDR2 is FQGTGA. With 1 base clipped from V and 0 bases from J, the junction kept 3 bases outside the gene matches. The DNA for the CDR3 is TGTGCCAGCAGCTTAATCGCGGGGGGGCCGAACACCGGGGAGCTGTTTTTT. Its translation: CASSLIAGGPNTGELFF.

As regards this clonotype: Only one base separates this from a far larger clonotype, so it likely reflects a read error. The chain joins TRBV28 to TRBJ2-1; 11 bases map to TRBD1. The CDR3 runs to 16 residues. V lost 3 bases to trimming and J lost 10 bases; unmatched junction nucleotides: 11. Germline CDR1 reads MDHEN; CDR2 reads SYDVKM. CDR3 sequence (DNA): TGTGCCAGCAGTTTCCAACCGGGACAGGGGGGATCCGAGCAGTTCTTC. Amino acid sequence: CASSFQPGQGGSEQFF. Looking up the rest from reference TRBV28 and TRBJ2-1 gives the full variable domain: DVKVTQSSRYLVKRTGEKVFLECVQDMDHENMFWYRQDPGLGLRLIYFSYDVKMKEKGDIPEGYSVSREKKERFSLILESASTNQTSMYLCASSFQPGQGGSEQFFGPGTRLTVL.

The sample holds many counts of this clonotype. The chain is built from TRBV19 and TRBJ2-3; the match to TRBD2 covers 12 bases. Unmatched junction bases numbered 13, after V lost 5 bases and J lost 4 bases. The germline gives CDR1 LNHDA, CDR2 SQIVND (reference sequence). CDR3 length: 18 amino acids. The CDR3 nucleotides read TGTGCCAGTAGTCCCGGACCCCCGGGACTAGCGGGTGCAGATACGCAGTATTTT. Translating gives CASSPGPPGLAGADTQYF.

This clonotype was counted many times. The chain employs TRBV7-3 and TRBJ2-7; D gene unclear. The CDR3 has 14 amino acids. Trimming took 2 bases from V and 2 from J, leaving 10 bases between them. Germline lookup yields CDR1 SGHTA and CDR2 FQGTGA. The CDR3 spells CASSLYLSPYEQYF. The CDR3 DNA sequence: TGTGCCAGCAGCTTATATCTATCTCCCTACGAGCAGTACTTC.